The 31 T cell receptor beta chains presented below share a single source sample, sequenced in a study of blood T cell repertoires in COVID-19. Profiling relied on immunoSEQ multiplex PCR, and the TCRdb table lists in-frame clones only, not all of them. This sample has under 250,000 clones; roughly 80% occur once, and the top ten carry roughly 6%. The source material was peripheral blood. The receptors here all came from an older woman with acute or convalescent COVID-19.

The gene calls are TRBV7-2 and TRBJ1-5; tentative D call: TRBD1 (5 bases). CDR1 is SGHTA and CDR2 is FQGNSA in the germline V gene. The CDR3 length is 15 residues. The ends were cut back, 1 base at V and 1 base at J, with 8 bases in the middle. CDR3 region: CASSLVGGSNQPQHF. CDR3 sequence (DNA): TGTGCCAGCAGCTTAGTGGGGGGAAGCAATCAGCCCCAGCATTTT.

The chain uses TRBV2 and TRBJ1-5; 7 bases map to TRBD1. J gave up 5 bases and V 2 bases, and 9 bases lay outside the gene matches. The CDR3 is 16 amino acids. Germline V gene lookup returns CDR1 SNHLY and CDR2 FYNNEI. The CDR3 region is CASSERQGLIYQPQHF. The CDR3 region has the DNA TGTGCCAGCAGTGAACGACAGGGCCTGATCTATCAGCCCCAGCATTTT.

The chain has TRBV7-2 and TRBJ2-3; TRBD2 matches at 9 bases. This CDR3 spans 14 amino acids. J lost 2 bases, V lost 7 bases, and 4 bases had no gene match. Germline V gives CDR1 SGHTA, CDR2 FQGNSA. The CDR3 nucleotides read TGTGCCAGCAAGCGGGAGGCGGCCACAGATACGCAGTATTTT. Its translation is CASKREAATDTQYF.

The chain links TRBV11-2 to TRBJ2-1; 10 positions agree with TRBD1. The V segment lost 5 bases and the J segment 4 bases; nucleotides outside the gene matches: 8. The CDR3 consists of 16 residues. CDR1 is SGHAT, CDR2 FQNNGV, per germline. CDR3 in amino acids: CASSPGDRGKYNEQFF. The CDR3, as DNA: TGTGCCAGCAGCCCAGGGGACAGGGGAAAATACAATGAGCAGTTCTTC.

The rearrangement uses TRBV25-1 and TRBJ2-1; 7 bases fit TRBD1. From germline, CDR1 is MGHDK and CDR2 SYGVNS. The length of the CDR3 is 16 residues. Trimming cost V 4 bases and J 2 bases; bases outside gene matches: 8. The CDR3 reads CASSGRTGTAYNEQFF. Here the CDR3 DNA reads TGTGCCAGCAGTGGTCGAACCGGGACAGCCTACAATGAGCAGTTCTTC.

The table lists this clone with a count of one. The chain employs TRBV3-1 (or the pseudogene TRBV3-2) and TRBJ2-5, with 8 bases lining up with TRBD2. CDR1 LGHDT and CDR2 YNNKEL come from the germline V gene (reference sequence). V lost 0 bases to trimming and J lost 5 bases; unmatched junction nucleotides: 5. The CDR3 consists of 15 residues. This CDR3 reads CASSQDSASGETQYF. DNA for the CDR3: TGTGCCAGCAGCCAAGATTCGGCTAGCGGGGAGACCCAGTACTTC.

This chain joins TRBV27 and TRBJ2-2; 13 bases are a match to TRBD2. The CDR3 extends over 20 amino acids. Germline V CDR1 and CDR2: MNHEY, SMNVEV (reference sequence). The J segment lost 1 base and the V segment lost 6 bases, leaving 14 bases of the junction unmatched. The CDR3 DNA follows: TGTGCCAGCAGCCTCAGGGAATCGGGACTAGCGGGACTGAACACCGGGGAGCTGTTTTTT. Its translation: CASSLRESGLAGLNTGELFF.

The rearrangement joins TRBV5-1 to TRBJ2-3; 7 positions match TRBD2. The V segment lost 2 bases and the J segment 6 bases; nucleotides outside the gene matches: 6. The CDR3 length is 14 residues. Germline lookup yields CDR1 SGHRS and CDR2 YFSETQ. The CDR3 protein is CASSLEGGPDTQYF. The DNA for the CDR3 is TGCGCCAGCAGCTTAGAGGGAGGGCCGGATACGCAGTATTTT.

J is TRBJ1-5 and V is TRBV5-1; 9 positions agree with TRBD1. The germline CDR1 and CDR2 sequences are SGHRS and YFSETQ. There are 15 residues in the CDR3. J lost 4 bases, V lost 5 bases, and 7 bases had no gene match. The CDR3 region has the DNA TGCGCCAGCAGTACAGGGGGCGCGGAAAATCAGCCCCAGCATTTT. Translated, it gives CASSTGGAENQPQHF. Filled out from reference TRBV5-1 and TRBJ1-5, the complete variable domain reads KAGVTQTPRYLIKTRGQQVTLSCSPISGHRSVSWYQQTPGQGLQFLFEYFSETQRNKGNFPGRFSGRQFSNSRSEMNVSTLELGDSALYLCASSTGGAENQPQHFGDGTRLSIL.

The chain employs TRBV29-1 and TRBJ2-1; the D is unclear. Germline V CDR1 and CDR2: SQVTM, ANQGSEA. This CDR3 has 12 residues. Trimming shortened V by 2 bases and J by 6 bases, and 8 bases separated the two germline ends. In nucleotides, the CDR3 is TGCAGCGTTGAACTACTTTTCAATGAGCAGTTCTTC. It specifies CSVELLFNEQFF.

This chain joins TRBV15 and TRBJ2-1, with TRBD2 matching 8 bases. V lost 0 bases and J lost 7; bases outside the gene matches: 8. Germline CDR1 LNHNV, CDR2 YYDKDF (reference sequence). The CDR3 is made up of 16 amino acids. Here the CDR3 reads CATSRDVQRERNEQFF. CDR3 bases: TGTGCCACCAGCAGAGATGTCCAGCGGGAGAGGAATGAGCAGTTCTTC.

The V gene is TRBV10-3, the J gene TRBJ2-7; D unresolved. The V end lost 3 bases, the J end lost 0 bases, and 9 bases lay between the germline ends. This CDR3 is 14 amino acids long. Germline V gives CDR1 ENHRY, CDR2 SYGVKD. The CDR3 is CAISEFQNSYEQYF. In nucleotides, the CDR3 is TGTGCCATCAGTGAATTTCAGAACTCCTACGAGCAGTACTTC.

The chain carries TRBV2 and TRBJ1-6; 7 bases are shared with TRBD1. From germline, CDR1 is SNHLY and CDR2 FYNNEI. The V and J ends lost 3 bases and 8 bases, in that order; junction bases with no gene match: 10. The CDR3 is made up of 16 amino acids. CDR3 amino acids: CASSETTGVGDSPLHF. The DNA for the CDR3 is TGTGCCAGCAGTGAGACAACAGGGGTCGGCGATTCACCCCTCCACTTT.

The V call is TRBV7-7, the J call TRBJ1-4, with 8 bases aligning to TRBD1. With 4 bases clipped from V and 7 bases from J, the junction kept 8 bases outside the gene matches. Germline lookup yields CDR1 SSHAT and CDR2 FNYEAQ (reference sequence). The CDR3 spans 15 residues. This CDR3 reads CASSSGQGPGEKLFF. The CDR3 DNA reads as TGTGCCAGCAGCTCAGGACAGGGCCCTGGTGAAAAACTGTTTTTT.

The CDR3 sequence is CAISAGTHNTEAFF. The CDR3 bases are TGTGCCATCAGTGCCGGGACACACAACACTGAAGCTTTCTTT. This chain uses TRBV10-3 with TRBJ1-1; D may be TRBD1 (6 bases). The CDR3 is 14 amino acids. V was shortened by 4 bases and J by 2 bases, with 11 bases between the two germline ends. CDR1 and CDR2 from the germline V gene are ENHRY and SYGVKD.

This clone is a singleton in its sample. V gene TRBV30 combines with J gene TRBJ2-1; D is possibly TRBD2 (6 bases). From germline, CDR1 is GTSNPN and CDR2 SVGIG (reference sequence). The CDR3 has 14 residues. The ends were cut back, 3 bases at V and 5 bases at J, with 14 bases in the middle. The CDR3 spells CAWRSSGRNNEQFF. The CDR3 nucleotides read TGTGCCTGGAGGAGCAGCGGGCGGAACAATGAGCAGTTCTTC.

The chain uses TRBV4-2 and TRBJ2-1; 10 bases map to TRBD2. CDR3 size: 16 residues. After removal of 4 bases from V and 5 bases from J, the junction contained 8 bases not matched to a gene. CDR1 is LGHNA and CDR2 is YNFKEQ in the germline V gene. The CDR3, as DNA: TGTGCCAGCAGCCTGGAGGGGCTAGCGGGAGACAATGAGCAGTTCTTC. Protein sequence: CASSLEGLAGDNEQFF.

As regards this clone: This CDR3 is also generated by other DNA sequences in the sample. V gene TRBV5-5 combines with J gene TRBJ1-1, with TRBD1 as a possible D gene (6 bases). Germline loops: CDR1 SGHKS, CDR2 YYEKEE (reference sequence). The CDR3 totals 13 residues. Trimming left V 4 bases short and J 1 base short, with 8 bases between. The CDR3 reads CASSVGQNTEAFF. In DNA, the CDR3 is TGTGCCAGCAGCGTGGGACAGAACACTGAAGCTTTCTTT.

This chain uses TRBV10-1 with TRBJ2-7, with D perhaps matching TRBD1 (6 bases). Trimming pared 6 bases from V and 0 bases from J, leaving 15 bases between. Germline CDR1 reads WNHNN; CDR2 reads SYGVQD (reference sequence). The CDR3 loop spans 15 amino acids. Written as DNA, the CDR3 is TGCGCCAGCAGGAACATCGAGGACAGCTCCTACGAGCAGTACTTC. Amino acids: CASRNIEDSSYEQYF.

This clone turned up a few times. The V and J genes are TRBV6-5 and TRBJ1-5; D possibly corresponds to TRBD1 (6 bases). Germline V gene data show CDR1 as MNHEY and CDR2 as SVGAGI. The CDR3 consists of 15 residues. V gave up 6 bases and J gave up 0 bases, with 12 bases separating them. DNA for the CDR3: TGTGCCAGCAGGGACAGTCTCTATAGCAATCAGCCCCAGCATTTT. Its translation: CASRDSLYSNQPQHF.

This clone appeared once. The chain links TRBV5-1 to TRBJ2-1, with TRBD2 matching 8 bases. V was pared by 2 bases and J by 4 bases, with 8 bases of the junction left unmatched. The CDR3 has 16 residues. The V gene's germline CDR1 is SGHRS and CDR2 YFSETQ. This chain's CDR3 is CASSFAGTRGYNEQFF. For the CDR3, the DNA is TGCGCCAGCAGCTTTGCCGGGACTAGAGGATACAATGAGCAGTTCTTC.

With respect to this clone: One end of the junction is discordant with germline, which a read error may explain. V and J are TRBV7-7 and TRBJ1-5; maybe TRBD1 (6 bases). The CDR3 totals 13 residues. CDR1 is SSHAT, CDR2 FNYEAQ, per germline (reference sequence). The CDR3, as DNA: TGTGCTAGCAGCACAGGGACCGGTCAGCCCCAGCATTTT. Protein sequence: CASSTGTGQPQHF.

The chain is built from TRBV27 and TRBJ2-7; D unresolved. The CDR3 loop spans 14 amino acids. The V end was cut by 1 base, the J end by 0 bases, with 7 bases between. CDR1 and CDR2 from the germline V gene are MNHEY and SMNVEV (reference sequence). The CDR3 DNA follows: TGTGCCAGCAGTTTATACAGCAGCTCCTACGAGCAGTACTTC. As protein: CASSLYSSSYEQYF.

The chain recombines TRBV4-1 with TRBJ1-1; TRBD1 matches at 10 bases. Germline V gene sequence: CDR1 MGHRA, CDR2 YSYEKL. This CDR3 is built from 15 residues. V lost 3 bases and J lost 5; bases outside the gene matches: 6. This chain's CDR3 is CASSQARTGGTEAFF. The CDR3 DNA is TGCGCCAGCAGCCAGGCAAGGACAGGGGGGACTGAAGCTTTCTTT.

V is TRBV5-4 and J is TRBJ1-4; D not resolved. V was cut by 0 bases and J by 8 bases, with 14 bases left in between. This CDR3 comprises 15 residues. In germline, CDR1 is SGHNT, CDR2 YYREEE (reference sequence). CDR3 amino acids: CASSLAGGLGEKLFF. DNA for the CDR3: TGTGCCAGCAGCTTGGCCGGTGGACTCGGAGAAAAACTGTTTTTT.

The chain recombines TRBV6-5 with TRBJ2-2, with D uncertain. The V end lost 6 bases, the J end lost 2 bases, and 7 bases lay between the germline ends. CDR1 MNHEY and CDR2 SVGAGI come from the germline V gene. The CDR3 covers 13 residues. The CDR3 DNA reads TGTGCCAGCAGACGCAGTAACACCGGGGAGCTGTTTTTT. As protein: CASRRSNTGELFF.

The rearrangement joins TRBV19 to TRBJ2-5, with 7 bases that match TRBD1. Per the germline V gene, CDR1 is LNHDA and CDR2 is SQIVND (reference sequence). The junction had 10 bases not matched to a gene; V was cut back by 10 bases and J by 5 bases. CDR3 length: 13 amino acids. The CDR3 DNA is TGTGCCACCTCGGGACAGTCTCGCGAGACCCAGTACTTC. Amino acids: CATSGQSRETQYF.

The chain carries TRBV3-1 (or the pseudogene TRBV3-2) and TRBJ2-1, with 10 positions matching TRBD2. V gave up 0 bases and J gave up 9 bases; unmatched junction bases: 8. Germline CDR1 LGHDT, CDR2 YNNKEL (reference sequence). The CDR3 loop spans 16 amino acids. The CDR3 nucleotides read TGTGCCAGCAGCCAAGATCTCCTAGCGGGAGACGGTGAGCAGTTCTTC. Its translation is CASSQDLLAGDGEQFF.

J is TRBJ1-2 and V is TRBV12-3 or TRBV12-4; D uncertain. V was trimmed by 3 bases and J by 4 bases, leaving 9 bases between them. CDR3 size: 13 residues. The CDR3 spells CASSFNGGYGYTF. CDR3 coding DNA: TGTGCCAGCAGTTTTAACGGTGGCTATGGCTACACCTTC.

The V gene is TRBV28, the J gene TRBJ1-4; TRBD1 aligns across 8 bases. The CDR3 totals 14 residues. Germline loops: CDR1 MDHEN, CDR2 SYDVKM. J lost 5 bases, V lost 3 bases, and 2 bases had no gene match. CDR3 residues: CASSFPGGNEKLFF. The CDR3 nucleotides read TGTGCCAGCAGTTTTCCAGGGGGCAATGAAAAACTGTTTTTT.

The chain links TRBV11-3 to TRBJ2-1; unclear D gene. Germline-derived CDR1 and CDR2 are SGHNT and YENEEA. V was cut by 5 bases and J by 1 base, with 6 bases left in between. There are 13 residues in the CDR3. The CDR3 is CASSPGSYNEQFF. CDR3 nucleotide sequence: TGTGCCAGCAGCCCCGGGTCCTACAATGAGCAGTTCTTC.